The subject of this entry is one T cell receptor beta chain. This specimen belongs to a study of blood T cell repertoires in COVID-19. Study-level background: Samples taken during acute and convalescent COVID-19 were collected in the United States, Italy and Spain.

Original analysis: Reference gene primer amplification in the assay estimated nucleated cell counts. Generated by immunoSEQ multiplex PCR, the TCRdb table keeps only in-frame clones and is missing some. V, J and clone size were drawn from that table, and D and trimming were deduced from the DNA. The sample has some 80,000 clones, around four fifths seen once. CDR1 SGHVS and CDR2 FQNEAQ come from the germline V gene. Trimming stripped 5 bases from V and 0 bases from J, with 8 bases between. CDR3 length equals 14 residues. Material for sequencing was peripheral blood. The sequence derives from a human donor in a cohort sampled during active COVID-19. V and J are TRBV7-8 and TRBJ1-5; D may be TRBD1 (5 bases). CDR3 region: CASSPGGSNQPQHF. The DNA for the CDR3 is TGTGCCAGCAGCCCGGGGGGTAGCAATCAGCCCCAGCATTTT.